These 21 T cell receptor beta chains came from one sample sequenced in a study of regulatory T cells in long-lasting Graves disease. Stated time point: newly diagnosed GD, antithyroid drugs for less than 3 months. Construction of the TCR library relied on RNA isolated from PBMCs. CDR3-region Arm-PCR and iRepertoire HTBI primers produced the TCR beta libraries. TCRdb redid the calling of the multiplex PCR reads with MiXCR, one entry per CDR3 protein. This table holds roughly 380,000 distinct CDR3 sequences, 15% found once. Sequenced here: peripheral blood mononuclear cells (PBMCs), sampled at new diagnosis, from a patient treated with antithyroid drugs. These receptor sequences come from a female donor with Graves disease.

The table lists this clonotype with many counts. The J gene is TRBJ2-1, the V gene TRBV28; D not certain. This CDR3 is built from 14 residues. V gave up 10 bases and J gave up 1 base, with 14 bases separating them. Germline loops: CDR1 MDHEN, CDR2 SYDVKM. The CDR3, as DNA: TGTGCCACACAGACGGTTACTTCCTACAATGAGCAGTTCTTC. This translates into CATQTVTSYNEQFF.

This clonotype was seen repeatedly, ten times or more. The J gene is TRBJ1-6, the V gene TRBV19, with 7 bases lining up with TRBD1. With 9 bases clipped from V and 9 bases from J, the junction kept 8 bases outside the gene matches. The germline gives CDR1 LNHDA, CDR2 SQIVND (reference sequence). This CDR3 comprises 13 residues. CDR3 sequence (DNA): TGTGCCAGCCGACAGGGTTTAGGTTCACCCCTCCACTTT. This encodes CASRQGLGSPLHF.

This clonotype was recorded a few times. The rearrangement joins TRBV5-1 to TRBJ2-2; D may be TRBD1 (6 bases). Germline values: CDR1 SGHRS, CDR2 YFSETQ. This CDR3 is built from 14 residues. Trimming took 4 bases from V and 1 from J, leaving 8 bases between them. CDR3 sequence (DNA): TGCGCCAGCAGCGCACAGGGGAACACCGGGGAGCTGTTTTTT. It is translated as CASSAQGNTGELFF.

This clonotype was detected ten times or more. The chain is built from TRBV5-6 and TRBJ2-7, with 10 bases identical to TRBD1. The germline gives CDR1 SGHDT, CDR2 YYEEEE. This CDR3 contains 15 residues. With 4 bases clipped from V and 2 bases from J, the junction kept 6 bases outside the gene matches. In nucleotides, the CDR3 is TGTGCCAGCAGCCCGGCCGGGACAGGGGCCTACGAGCAGTACTTC. Amino acids: CASSPAGTGAYEQYF.

This chain joins TRBV27 and TRBJ2-2; D is possibly TRBD1 (6 bases). V dropped 9 bases and J dropped 2 bases, with 13 bases sitting between them. The CDR3 has 14 amino acids. CDR1 is MNHEY and CDR2 is SMNVEV in the germline V gene (reference sequence). In DNA, the CDR3 is TGTGCCAGGAAAACAGGGAGAAACACCGGGGAGCTGTTTTTT. Protein: CARKTGRNTGELFF.

This clonotype was seen at least ten times. The chain recombines TRBV5-6 with TRBJ1-3; 9 bases match TRBD1. CDR1 and CDR2 (germline): SGHDT, YYEEEE. This CDR3 comprises 16 residues. Trimming took 4 bases from V and 4 from J; bases not matched to a gene: 9. Here the CDR3 DNA reads TGTGCCAGCAGCCTCCCGGGACAGGGCGGCGGAAACACCATATATTTT. It codes for CASSLPGQGGGNTIYF.

The chain has TRBV9 and TRBJ2-5; TRBD1 matches at 8 bases. In germline, CDR1 is SGDLS, CDR2 YYNGEE. The CDR3 is 14 residues long. V lost 3 bases to trimming and J lost 5 bases; unmatched junction nucleotides: 6. The DNA of the CDR3 is TGTGCCAGCAGCGAACAGGGGGTATCGGAGACCCAGTACTTC. Residues: CASSEQGVSETQYF.

This clonotype was picked up a small number of times. This chain links TRBV6-1 with TRBJ2-6; no firm D call. The CDR3 length is 17 residues. CDR1 and CDR2 (germline): MNHNS, SASEGT. V lost 8 bases to trimming and J lost 0 bases, with 17 bases between them. The CDR3 nucleotides are TGTGCCAGCGGCCGACGGATGAACCTCTCTGGGGCCAACGTCCTGACTTTC. It specifies CASGRRMNLSGANVLTF.

In its sample, this clonotype was seen many times. This chain joins TRBV3-1 and TRBJ2-3; 7 bases line up with TRBD2. CDR3 length: 16 amino acids. After removal of 3 bases from V and 0 bases from J, the junction contained 6 bases not matched to a gene. The germline V gene has CDR1 LGHDT and CDR2 YNNKEL (reference sequence). The chain's CDR3 is CASSHWASGSTDTQYF. In nucleotides, the CDR3 is TGTGCCAGCAGCCACTGGGCTAGCGGAAGCACAGATACGCAGTATTTT.

The chain combines TRBV12-3 or TRBV12-4 with TRBJ1-4; D is undetermined. V was shortened by 7 bases and J by 7 bases, with 19 bases between the two germline ends. This CDR3 comprises 15 residues. CDR3 nucleotides: TGTGCCAGCACCCGCCGAAAGCGATTCCTTGAAAAACTGTTTTTT. This codes for CASTRRKRFLEKLFF.

There are many counts of this clonotype. This chain joins TRBV20-1 and TRBJ1-4; D ambiguous. Trimming removed 3 bases from V and 0 bases from J, with 11 bases in between. The CDR3 runs 15 residues. Germline loops: CDR1 DFQATT, CDR2 SNEGSKA (reference sequence). In DNA, the CDR3 is TGCAGTGCTAGCCTACAGTCGCCAACTAATGAAAAACTGTTTTTT. It codes for CSASLQSPTNEKLFF.

This chain joins TRBV7-8 and TRBJ2-7; 7 bases line up with TRBD2. Germline CDR1 is SGHVS and CDR2 is FQNEAQ. The V gene end was trimmed by 5 bases and the J gene end by 3 bases; junction bases not matched to a gene: 10. This CDR3 has 15 residues. The CDR3 DNA is TGTGCCAGCAGCCCGTATAGCGGGCATAGCTACGAGCAGTACTTC. It encodes CASSPYSGHSYEQYF.

There are a few counts of this clonotype. A clone one base away is much larger, so this may be a read error. The rearrangement joins TRBV2 to TRBJ2-5; TRBD1 agrees at 7 bases. There are 14 residues in the CDR3. The germline CDR1 and CDR2 sequences are SNHLY and FYNNEI. This chain's CDR3 is CASSTGTEQEIQYF. In DNA, the CDR3 is TGTGCCAGCAGTACCGGGACAGAGCAAGAGATCCAGTACTTC.

In its sample, this clonotype was seen a few times. The V call is TRBV30, the J call TRBJ2-7; TRBD1 matches 8 bases. The germline V gene encodes CDR1 GTSNPN and CDR2 SVGIG (reference sequence). V was pared by 7 bases and J by 6 bases, with 5 bases of the junction left unmatched. The CDR3 has 11 amino acids. The DNA for the CDR3 is TGTGCCTTGAGGACAGGGATCGAGCAGTACTTC. This translates into CALRTGIEQYF.

This clonotype has ten or more counts. The chain combines TRBV2 with TRBJ1-4; no reliable D call. The CDR3 is made up of 15 amino acids. The V and J ends lost 6 bases and 6 bases respectively, with 17 bases between them. Germline-derived CDR1 and CDR2 are SNHLY and FYNNEI. CDR3 nucleotide sequence: TGTGCCAGCAGGACTCGAGGAGGCGGGTATGAAAAACTGTTTTTT. Translating gives CASRTRGGGYEKLFF. Filled out from reference TRBV2 and TRBJ1-4, the complete variable domain reads EPEVTQTPSHQVTQMGQEVILRCVPISNHLYFYWYRQILGQKVEFLVSFYNNEISEKSEIFDDQFSVERPDGSNFTLKIRSTKLEDSAMYFCASRTRGGGYEKLFFGSGTQLSVL.

This chain joins TRBV5-1 and TRBJ2-7; TRBD1 might be the D (6 bases). This CDR3 has 13 amino acids. Trimming left V 0 bases short and J 6 bases short, with 10 bases between. The germline CDR1 and CDR2 sequences are SGHRS and YFSETQ. The CDR3 sequence: CASSLASGVEQYF. CDR3 sequence (DNA): TGCGCCAGCAGCTTGGCCTCAGGGGTCGAGCAGTACTTC.

This chain joins TRBV11-3 and TRBJ2-7; TRBD2 is a possible D gene (6 bases). CDR1 and CDR2 (germline): SGHNT, YENEEA. CDR3 length equals 19 residues. V was shortened by 4 bases and J by 2 bases, with 27 bases between the two germline ends. The CDR3: CASSSGGWWNRELTYEQYF. Written as DNA, the CDR3 is TGTGCCAGCAGCTCCGGGGGTTGGTGGAACCGGGAGCTAACCTACGAGCAGTACTTC.

In regard to this clonotype: The likely explanation is a read error, given a far larger clone one base away. The chain links TRBV7-2 to TRBJ2-1, with 11 bases matching TRBD2. Germline-derived CDR1 and CDR2 are SGHTA and FQGNSA. The length of the CDR3 is 16 residues. The CDR3 DNA follows: TGTGCCTGCAGCGCCATTAGCGGGAGGGTAGGCAATGAGCAGTTCTTC. It encodes CACSAISGRVGNEQFF.

This clonotype has at least ten counts. The chain joins TRBV11-2 to TRBJ1-1, with D possibly being TRBD1 (5 bases). This CDR3 spans 15 amino acids. Germline V gives CDR1 SGHAT, CDR2 FQNNGV. V was trimmed by 1 base and J by 6 bases, leaving 15 bases between them. The CDR3 bases are TGTGCCAGCAGCTTAGTGCAGGGTCGTCGTGCTGAAGCTTTCTTT. It is translated as CASSLVQGRRAEAFF. The variable domain in full, with the rest retrieved from reference TRBV11-2 and TRBJ1-1, is EAGVAQSPRYKIIEKRQSVAFWCNPISGHATLYWYQQILGQGPKLLIQFQNNGVVDDSQLPKDRFSAERLKGVDSTLKIQPAKLEDSAVYLCASSLVQGRRAEAFFGQGTRLTVV.

In its sample, this clonotype was seen many times. This rearrangement joins TRBV2 to TRBJ1-5; 7 bases match TRBD1. V gave up 5 bases and J gave up 5 bases; unmatched junction bases: 9. The CDR3 has 15 residues. Germline-derived CDR1 and CDR2 are SNHLY and FYNNEI. The CDR3 DNA follows: TGTGCCAGCAGTCAGGGGGGCCAGCTCTATCAGCCCCAGCATTTT. Translation: CASSQGGQLYQPQHF.

This clonotype was seen ten or more times. The DNA for the CDR3 is TGTGCCAGCAGTCCTCCGGGACAGTTGAACACTGAAGCTTTCTTT. It specifies CASSPPGQLNTEAFF. The rearrangement uses TRBV28 and TRBJ1-1; 7 positions agree with TRBD1. Germline V gives CDR1 MDHEN, CDR2 SYDVKM. With 5 bases clipped from V and 0 bases from J, the junction kept 6 bases outside the gene matches. The CDR3 extends over 15 amino acids. Supplemented by reference TRBV28 and TRBJ1-1, the full variable domain reads DVKVTQSSRYLVKRTGEKVFLECVQDMDHENMFWYRQDPGLGLRLIYFSYDVKMKEKGDIPEGYSVSREKKERFSLILESASTNQTSMYLCASSPPGQLNTEAFFGQGTRLTVV.